The sequence of this TCR beta chain was determined in a study of radiotherapy plus CTLA-4 blockade in lung cancer. Regarding the study as a whole: An expansion of tumor-derived TCR clones occurred in blood after radiotherapy plus ipilimumab.

This clone was recorded once. Its matching antigen is unknown. Generated by immunoSEQ multiplex PCR, the TCRdb table keeps only in-frame clones and is missing some. The data contain 53,000 or so clones, around 88% of them singletons. The germline V gene has CDR1 MGHRA and CDR2 YSYEKL. This CDR3 is built from 14 residues. Trimming cost V 5 bases and J 8 bases; bases outside gene matches: 8. The source of this sequence is a human donor with non-small cell lung cancer that progressed on radiotherapy plus ipilimumab. Some clones in this sample may be carry-over from other donors' samples. V gene TRBV4-1 combines with J gene TRBJ1-2; TRBD1 aligns across 10 bases. Sample: peripheral blood, taken from a patient treated with radiotherapy plus ipilimumab. The CDR3 nucleotides read TGCGCCAGCAGCGATGGGACAGGGGTATACGGCTACACCTTC. Residues: CASSDGTGVYGYTF.